The clone carrying this T cell receptor beta chain was recorded a few times. The CDR3 extends over 16 amino acids. Germline CDR1 reads SEHNR; CDR2 reads FQNEAQ (reference sequence). With 3 bases clipped from V and 6 bases from J, the junction kept 10 bases outside the gene matches. The data belong to a study of blood T cell repertoires in COVID-19. Study summary: Acute-phase and convalescent COVID-19 samples originated in the United States, Italy and Spain. From T cells, B-cell-depleted T cells, or PBMCs came the material, which was cDNA or gDNA.

Source study methods: Using reference gene primer amplification, nucleated cell counts were estimated. TCRdb keeps only in-frame clones here, not all; method: immunoSEQ multiplex PCR. Clone size and V and J calls were adopted from that table, with D and trimming inferred from the DNA. The sample contains around 100,000 clones, 87% of which appear only once. The chain couples TRBV7-9 to TRBJ2-7; 11 bases are shared with TRBD1. This TCR derives from a human donor in a cohort sampled during active COVID-19. What was sequenced was peripheral blood. CDR3: CASSFYPGQGGSEQYF. Written as DNA, the CDR3 is TGTGCCAGCAGCTTTTATCCGGGACAGGGGGGAAGCGAGCAGTACTTC. Variable domain in full (rest from reference TRBV7-9 and TRBJ2-7): DTGVSQNPRHKITKRGQNVTFRCDPISEHNRLYWYRQTLGQGPEFLTYFQNEAQLEKSRLLSDRFSAERPKGSFSTLEIQRTEQGDSAMYLCASSFYPGQGGSEQYFGPGTRLTVT.